Listed below are T cell receptor beta chains from one sample, sequenced in a study of cytomegalovirus exposure and HLA in healthy donors. The assay was immunoSEQ multiplex PCR, and TCRdb's table has in-frame clones only and misses some. The data contain tens of thousands of clones, approximately 78% of them singletons. What was sequenced was PBMCs. These receptors originate from a human donor in good health. Both conserved end residues are part of each CDR3. D genes are given only for firm matches. Some rows mark clone size as missing; the rest say once, few, many or name a class of expanded clone.

-	TRBV11-2	-	TRBJ1-2	TGTGCCAGCAGCTTAGGGGACACGGGCTATGGCTACACCTTC	CASSLGDTGYGYTF
-	TRBV9	TRBD2	TRBJ2-1	TGTGCCAGCAGCCCGCAGCGGGGGGCCTACAATGAGCAGTTCTTC	CASSPQRGAYNEQFF
-	TRBV29-1	TRBD1	TRBJ1-2	TGCAGCGTCTCTGACAGGGGGCGTCGGGATGGCTACACCTTC	CSVSDRGRRDGYTF
-	TRBV7-2	TRBD1	TRBJ1-2	TGTGCCAGCAGCCCAACATCGACAGGGGGCCGTCGCTATGGCTACACCTTC	CASSPTSTGGRRYGYTF
-	TRBV6-1	TRBD1	TRBJ2-3	TGTGCCAGCAGTGATACCCCAGGGGGCCGGCAGTATTTT	CASSDTPGGRQYF
-	TRBV28	TRBD1	TRBJ1-5	TGTGCCAGCAGAAATGTATTCGATACAGGGGGCAATCAGCCCCAGCATTTT	CASRNVFDTGGNQPQHF
-	TRBV7-9	-	TRBJ2-2	TGTGCCAGCAGCTCAGTGACAGAACCCGGGGAGCTGTTTTTT	CASSSVTEPGELFF
-	TRBV19	TRBD1	TRBJ1-1	TGTGCCAGTACGACAGGGGGACAAACTGAAGCTTTCTTT	CASTTGGQTEAFF
few	TRBV13	-	TRBJ1-1	TGTGCCAGCAGCCTTTCAGGGAACACTGAAGCTTTCTTT	CASSLSGNTEAFF
-	TRBV6-1	-	TRBJ1-1	TGTGCCAGCAGGAGGGTTGCCACTGAAGCTTTCTTT	CASRRVATEAFF
-	TRBV2	TRBD2	TRBJ2-1	TGTGCCAGCAGTGAAGACCGGACTAGCGGGGGGTCCAATGAGCAGTTCTTC	CASSEDRTSGGSNEQFF